A single T cell receptor (beta chain) is shown here with its context. Given a much more abundant clone one base away, this may be a read error. TCRdb re-derived calls from the RT-PCR reads in MiXCR, one entry per CDR3 protein. The data hold around 4,000 distinct CDR3 sequences, with approximately 5.3% observed a single time. These data come from a study of immune reconstitution after stem cell transplant in scleroderma. Germline V gives CDR1 ENHRY, CDR2 SYGVKD. This CDR3 has 14 residues. The V end lost 10 bases, the J end lost 0 bases, and 13 bases lay between the germline ends. This specimen was acquired before or after autologous hematopoietic stem cell transplantation (not recorded which). The source is a female donor with systemic sclerosis. This chain uses TRBV10-3 with TRBJ2-4; possible D gene TRBD1, 5 bases. DNA for the CDR3: TGTGCCACCAGACCGACAGCAGCCAAAAACATTCAGTACTTC. Amino acids: CATRPTAAKNIQYF.